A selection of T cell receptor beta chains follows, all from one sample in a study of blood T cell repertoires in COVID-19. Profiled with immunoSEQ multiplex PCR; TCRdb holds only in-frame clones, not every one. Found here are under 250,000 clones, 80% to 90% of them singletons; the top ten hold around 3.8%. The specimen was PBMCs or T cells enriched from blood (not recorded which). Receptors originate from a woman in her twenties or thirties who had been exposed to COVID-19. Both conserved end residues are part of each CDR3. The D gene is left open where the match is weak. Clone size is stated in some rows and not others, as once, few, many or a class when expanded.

TGTGCCAGCAGCCGAACCGGGACAGGGTTGCGCGGGGAGCTGTTTTTT | CASSRTGTGLRGELFF | TRBJ2-2 | . | 16 | TRBD1 | TRBV11-1
TGTGCCAGCAGCTTAAGTCTCGGGAATGAGCAGTTCTTC | CASSLSLGNEQFF | TRBJ2-1 | . | 13 | . | TRBV7-9
TGTGCCAGCAGTCCTAGTGAAGGGAGAGGAATTTCACCCCTCCACTTT | CASSPSEGRGISPLHF | TRBJ1-6 | . | 16 | . | TRBV27
TGCGCCAGCAGCCCAGGGTGGGCCGGGGAGCTGTTTTTT | CASSPGWAGELFF | TRBJ2-2 | . | 13 | . | TRBV5-1
TGTGCCAGCAGTGACCCCCCCCTAGGAAAACTGTTTTTT | CASSDPPLGKLFF | TRBJ1-4 | . | 13 | . | TRBV12-3/TRBV12-4
TGTGCCAGCAGCTTAAGCGGGCAGGTTTACTCCTACGAGCAGTACTTC | CASSLSGQVYSYEQYF | TRBJ2-7 | . | 16 | . | TRBV7-9
TGCGCCAGCAGCTTCTTGGCTAGCGGGAGGGCGATTGCGGGGGATGAGCAGTTCTTC | CASSFLASGRAIAGDEQFF | TRBJ2-1 | . | 19 | TRBD2 | TRBV5-1
TGTGCCAGCAGCAACGGACAGGGTGAAACCTTC | CASSNGQGETF | TRBJ1-2 | . | 11 | TRBD1 | TRBV6-2/TRBV6-3
TGTGCCAGCAGTGATGGCGCAGGGTTTGGAGCTTTCTTT | CASSDGAGFGAFF | TRBJ1-1 | few | 13 | . | TRBV6-1
TGTGCCAGCAGCAAGTACAGGGGAGGACAGCCCCAGCATTTT | CASSKYRGGQPQHF | TRBJ1-5 | once | 14 | . | TRBV21-1
TGCAGCGTTGTAACAGGTAGCTCCTACGAGCAGTACTTC | CSVVTGSSYEQYF | TRBJ2-7 | . | 13 | . | TRBV29-1
TGTGCCAGCCTCTCCGGTTACGCAGATACGCAGTATTTT | CASLSGYADTQYF | TRBJ2-3 | . | 13 | . | TRBV7-9
TGTGCCAGTGCAAGATCAAACAGGGACGGGGATGGCTACACCTTC | CASARSNRDGDGYTF | TRBJ1-2 | . | 15 | . | TRBV6-5
TGTGCTAGTGGTCCCTACAGGGCCGCGGCTAATGAAAAACTGTTTTTT | CASGPYRAAANEKLFF | TRBJ1-4 | . | 16 | . | TRBV12-5
TGTGCCAGCAGCCTTTACAGGGTACAGCTTTCCTACAATGAGCAGTTCTTC | CASSLYRVQLSYNEQFF | TRBJ2-1 | once | 17 | . | TRBV5-6
TGTGCCAGCAGCCCCCTGGCGGGAGATCCCACAGATACGCAGTATTTT | CASSPLAGDPTDTQYF | TRBJ2-3 | . | 16 | TRBD2 | TRBV7-9
TGTGCCAGCAGTTTAGTAACCGGGACAGGGAATCAGCCCCAGCATTTT | CASSLVTGTGNQPQHF | TRBJ1-5 | . | 16 | TRBD1 | TRBV28
TGTGCCAGCAGCAAAGGGACTACCAACTACGAGCAGTACTTC | CASSKGTTNYEQYF | TRBJ2-7 | . | 14 | TRBD2 | TRBV11-3
TGCGCCAGCAGCTTGGGACTAGCGGGAGGGAGGTACTTC | CASSLGLAGGRYF | TRBJ2-7 | . | 13 | TRBD2 | TRBV5-1
TGCGCCAGCAGGAGGGAGGACCCCTACGAGCAGTACTTC | CASRREDPYEQYF | TRBJ2-7 | . | 13 | . | TRBV5-1
TGTGCCAGCAGCTTGGGACTAGCGGGAGGAAGAGATACGCAGTATTTT | CASSLGLAGGRDTQYF | TRBJ2-3 | . | 16 | TRBD2 | TRBV5-6
TGTGCCAGCTCACGTCCGGGACAGGGATACGGCTACACCTTC | CASSRPGQGYGYTF | TRBJ1-2 | . | 14 | TRBD1 | TRBV18
TGTGCCAGCAGCCTAACCGGGGACAGGCAAGAGACCCAGTACTTC | CASSLTGDRQETQYF | TRBJ2-5 | . | 15 | TRBD1 | TRBV13
TGTGCCTGGAGTAAAACAGGGCCGATGGATCAGCCCCAGCATTTT | CAWSKTGPMDQPQHF | TRBJ1-5 | . | 15 | . | TRBV30
TGTGCCAGCTCACCAAAAGGGGCCCCAAGCACAGATACGCAGTATTTT | CASSPKGAPSTDTQYF | TRBJ2-3 | . | 16 | . | TRBV18
TGTGCCAGCAGCCCCCGGGTGACGGGAGCTAACTATGGCTACACCTTC | CASSPRVTGANYGYTF | TRBJ1-2 | . | 16 | . | TRBV5-4
TGTGCCATCATGGGGAGCCCTGGGGCCAACGTCCTGACTTTC | CAIMGSPGANVLTF | TRBJ2-6 | . | 14 | . | TRBV10-3
TGTGCCAGCAGCTTGGCCGGGGAAGAGGATGGCTACACCTTC | CASSLAGEEDGYTF | TRBJ1-2 | . | 14 | . | TRBV5-8
TGCGCCAGCAGTAAACTAGCGGGAGGAAGATACAATGAGCAGTTCTTC | CASSKLAGGRYNEQFF | TRBJ2-1 | once | 16 | TRBD2 | TRBV10-1
TGTGCCAGCAGTGAAAGATGGGAGGGGGGGTATCGCAATTCACCCCTCCACTTT | CASSERWEGGYRNSPLHF | TRBJ1-6 | many | 18 | . | TRBV6-1
TGTGCCAGCAGCTCCGGGACAGCGCTAAATGAGCAGTTCTTC | CASSSGTALNEQFF | TRBJ2-1 | . | 14 | TRBD1 | TRBV7-3
TGTGCCTGGACACGAGGGGGAAACACCATATATTTT | CAWTRGGNTIYF | TRBJ1-3 | once | 12 | . | TRBV30
TGCAGCGTTGAGAGTCCGGGACAGGCAACTAACACTGAAGCTTTCTTT | CSVESPGQATNTEAFF | TRBJ1-1 | . | 16 | TRBD1 | TRBV29-1
TGTGCCAGCAGCTCGGAATTGGGCGGGGATCAGCCCCAGCATTTT | CASSSELGGDQPQHF | TRBJ1-5 | . | 15 | . | TRBV5-5
TGTGCCAGCAGCCCTTATAGCGGATTCTACAATGAGCAGTTCTTC | CASSPYSGFYNEQFF | TRBJ2-1 | . | 15 | . | TRBV5-5
TGTGCCAGCAGCTCCCAGCGGGAGCAAGCCGGGGAGCTGTTTTTT | CASSSQREQAGELFF | TRBJ2-2 | many | 15 | TRBD2 | TRBV11-2
TGTGCCAGCGGAGCGGGAGTCAATGAGCAGTTCTTC | CASGAGVNEQFF | TRBJ2-1 | . | 12 | TRBD2 | TRBV12-3/TRBV12-4
TGCGCCAGCAGCCAAGTAGCGGGCGAGCAGTACTTC | CASSQVAGEQYF | TRBJ2-7 | . | 12 | TRBD2 | TRBV5-1
TGTGCCAGCAGCCCTCTACCGGGACAGGGGCAAGGCGAGCAGTACTTC | CASSPLPGQGQGEQYF | TRBJ2-7 | once | 16 | TRBD1 | TRBV9